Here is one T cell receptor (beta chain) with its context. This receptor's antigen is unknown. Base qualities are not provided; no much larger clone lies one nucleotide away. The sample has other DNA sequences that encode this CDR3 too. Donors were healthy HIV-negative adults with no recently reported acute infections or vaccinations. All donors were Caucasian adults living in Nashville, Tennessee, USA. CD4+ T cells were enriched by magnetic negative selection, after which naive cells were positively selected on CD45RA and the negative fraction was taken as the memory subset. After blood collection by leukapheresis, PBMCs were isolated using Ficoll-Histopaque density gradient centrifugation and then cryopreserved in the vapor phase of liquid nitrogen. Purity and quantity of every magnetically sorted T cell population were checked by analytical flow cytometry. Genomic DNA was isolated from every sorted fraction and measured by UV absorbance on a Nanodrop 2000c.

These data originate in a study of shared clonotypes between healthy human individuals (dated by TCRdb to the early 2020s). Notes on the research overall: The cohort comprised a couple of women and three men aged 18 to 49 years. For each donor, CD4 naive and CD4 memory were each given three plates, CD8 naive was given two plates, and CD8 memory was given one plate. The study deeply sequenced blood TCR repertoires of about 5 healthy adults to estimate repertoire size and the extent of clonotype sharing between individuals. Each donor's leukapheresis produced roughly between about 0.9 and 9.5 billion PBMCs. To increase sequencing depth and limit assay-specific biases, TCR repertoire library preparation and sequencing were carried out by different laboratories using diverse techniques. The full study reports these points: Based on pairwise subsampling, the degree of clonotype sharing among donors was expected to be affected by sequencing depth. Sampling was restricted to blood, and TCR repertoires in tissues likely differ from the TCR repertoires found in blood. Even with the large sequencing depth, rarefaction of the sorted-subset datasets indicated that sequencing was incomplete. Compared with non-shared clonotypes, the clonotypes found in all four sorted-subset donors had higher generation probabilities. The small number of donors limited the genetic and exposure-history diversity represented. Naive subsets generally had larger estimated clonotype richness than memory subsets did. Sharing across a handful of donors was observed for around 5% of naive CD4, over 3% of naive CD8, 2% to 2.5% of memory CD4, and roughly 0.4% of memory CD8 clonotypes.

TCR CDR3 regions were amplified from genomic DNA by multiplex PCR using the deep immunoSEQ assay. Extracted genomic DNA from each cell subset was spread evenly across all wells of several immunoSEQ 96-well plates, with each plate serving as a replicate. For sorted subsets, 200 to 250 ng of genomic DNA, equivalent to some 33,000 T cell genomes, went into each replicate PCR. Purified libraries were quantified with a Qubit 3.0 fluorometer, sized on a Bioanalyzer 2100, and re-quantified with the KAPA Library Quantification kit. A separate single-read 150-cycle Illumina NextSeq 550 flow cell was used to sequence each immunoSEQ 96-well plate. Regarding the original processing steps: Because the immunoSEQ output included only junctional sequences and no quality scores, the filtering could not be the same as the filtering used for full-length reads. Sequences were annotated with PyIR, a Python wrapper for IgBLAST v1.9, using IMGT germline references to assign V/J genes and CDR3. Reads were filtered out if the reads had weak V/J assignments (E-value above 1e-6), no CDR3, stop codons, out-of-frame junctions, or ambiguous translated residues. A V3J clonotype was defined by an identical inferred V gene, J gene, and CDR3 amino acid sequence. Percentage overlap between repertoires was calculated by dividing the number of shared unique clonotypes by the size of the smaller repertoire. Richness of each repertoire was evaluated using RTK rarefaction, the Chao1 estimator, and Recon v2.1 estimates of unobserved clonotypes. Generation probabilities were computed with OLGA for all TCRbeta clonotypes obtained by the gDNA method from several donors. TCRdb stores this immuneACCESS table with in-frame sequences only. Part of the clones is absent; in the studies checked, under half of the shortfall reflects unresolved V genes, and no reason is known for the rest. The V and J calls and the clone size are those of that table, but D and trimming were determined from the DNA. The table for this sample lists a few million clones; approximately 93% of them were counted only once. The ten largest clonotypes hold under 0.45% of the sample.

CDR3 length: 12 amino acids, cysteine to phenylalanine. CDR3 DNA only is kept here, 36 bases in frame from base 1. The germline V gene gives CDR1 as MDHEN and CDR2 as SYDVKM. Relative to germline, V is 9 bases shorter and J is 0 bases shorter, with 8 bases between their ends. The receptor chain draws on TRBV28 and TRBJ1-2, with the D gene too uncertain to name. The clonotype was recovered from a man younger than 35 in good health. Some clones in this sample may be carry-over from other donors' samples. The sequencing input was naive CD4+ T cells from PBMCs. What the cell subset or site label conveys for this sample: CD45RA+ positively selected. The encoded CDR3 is CASGRPNYGYTF. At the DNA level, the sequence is TGTGCCAGTGGGAGGCCTAACTATGGCTACACCTTC.